This TCR beta chain was captured in a study of blood T cell repertoires in COVID-19 (dated by TCRdb to the early 2020s). Background for the entire study: Samples from collaborators originated in the United States, Italy and Spain and spanned both the acute and convalescent phases of COVID-19. The prospective study material was composed of cDNA or gDNA derived from T cells, B-cell-depleted T cells, or PBMCs. The dataset comprised deeply sampled blood TCRbeta repertoires from subjects exposed to, actively infected with, or recovered from COVID-19. The repertoires were released in a freely available public database meant as a resource for research on the immune response to SARS-CoV-2. The samples were drawn from two sources: the first 160 participants of the ongoing ImmuneRACE study, and 1,200 or so subjects contributed by 6 global collaborators. Sample metadata almost always included a de-identified subject ID, COVID-19 status, age in years and sex. Where available, HLA class I and class II types were taken from metadata supplied by the sample provider and were not determined by assay-based typing. What the study reported, not specific to this receptor: The amount of clinical and demographic metadata varied by source and participant and was provided uncurated.

The V and J ends are trimmed by 4 bases and 4 bases, leaving 9 bases between them. The CDR1 and CDR2 encoded by the germline V gene are KGHDR and SFDVKD. The CDR3 has 13 amino acids, counting the end cysteine and phenylalanine. The only DNA kept is the CDR3, 39 bases in frame from the first base. Notes on this clone: Its antigen is currently not known. Per-base qualities were not stored, and no clone one base away is much larger.

The immunoSEQ Assay, a bias-controlled multiplex PCR, was used to amplify TCRbeta CDR3 regions from genomic DNA. The study's processing was this. The number of nucleated cells in each sample was estimated by amplification of reference gene primers within the assay. Sequence reads were collapsed and filtered to measure the absolute abundance of every unique TCRbeta CDR3 rearrangement. For each sample, productive Simpson clonality was calculated by taking the square root of Simpson's diversity index across productive rearrangements. Imported from immuneACCESS, the table was reduced by TCRdb to in-frame sequences with V and J called. These copies leave out some clones; in studies compared against another copy, an unresolved V gene accounts for under half, and the cause of the remainder is not known. D and trimming were read from the DNA, whereas the V and J calls and clone size are those reported in that table. The sample includes hundreds of thousands of clones, with 86% observed a single time. The top ten clones comprise 1.4% of the sample.

Collaborating institutions collected whole blood in K2EDTA tubes following their own protocols. For TCRbeta analysis, collaborators shipped samples as frozen whole blood, isolated PBMCs, or DNA extracted from either of those sample types. This TCR was recovered from a woman in her 30s with active or convalescent COVID-19. The rearrangement combines TRBV24-1 with TRBJ1-2, with the D segment identity uncertain. The sequenced material came from peripheral blood. The CDR3: CATSESGSYGYTF. The DNA sequence is TGTGCCACCAGTGAGTCGGGGTCCTATGGCTACACCTTC.